This is a list of T cell receptor beta chains from one sample in a study of T cells expressing NK-cell markers. For each CDR3 protein, TCRdb gives one entry from its re-call of the 5' RACE reads, without DNA. Here the sample table reports some 460,000 distinct CDR3 sequences. Sequencing was carried out using blood T cells: a sorted CD56 or NKG2C T cell subset, CD4+ or CD8+ T cells, or bulk PBMC T cells (not recorded which). The receptors come from a woman aged 45-65 years in good health. The CDR3 runs from the conserved cysteine through the conserved F or W.

TRBJ1-4,TRBV4-1,14,CASSQDLTTEKLFF
TRBJ2-1,TRBV15,12,CATSRVNNEQFF
TRBJ1-1,TRBV28,16,CASPSPSQGTNTEAFF
TRBJ2-2,TRBV11-2,15,CASSSDRGATGELFF
TRBJ2-7,TRBV25-1,11,CASARIYEQYF
TRBJ2-3,TRBV24-1,13,CATSDPQTYTQYF
TRBJ2-1,TRBV27,15,CASSLNREGYNEQFF
TRBJ2-7,TRBV7-8,15,CASSLRDRARYEQYF
TRBJ2-3,TRBV11-1,16,CASSLTFRSSTDTQYF
TRBJ2-2,TRBV7-8,14,CASSSFTNTGELFF
TRBJ1-1,TRBV27,13,CASSLNRVTEAFF
TRBJ1-1,TRBV20-1,14,CSAPPGHGNTEAFF
TRBJ2-3,TRBV6-6,15,CASSPISGITDTQYF
TRBJ2-1,TRBV29-1,13,CSVLGQGWNEQFF
TRBJ1-1,TRBV18,16,CASSPREAAMNTEAFF
TRBJ1-1,TRBV18,13,CASSPGTPTEAFF
TRBJ1-1,TRBV29-1,15,CSVTSHGPRDPEAFF
TRBJ2-1,TRBV20-1,14,CSANSALAGNEQFF
TRBJ2-1,TRBV20-1,13,CSLPGQGLNEQFF
TRBJ2-2,TRBV29-1,16,CSVEDFGTANTGELFF
TRBJ2-4,TRBV3-1,16,CASSLGTGPAKNIQYF
TRBJ2-5,TRBV2,12,CASKGRDPPQYF
TRBJ1-1,TRBV20-1,12,CSAPGPNTEAFF
TRBJ2-1,TRBV5-1,17,CASSFGTLLREYNEQFF
TRBJ2-3,TRBV10-2,17,CASSESGLAGLVGMQYF
TRBJ1-1,TRBV3-1,16,CASSQVYNGLNTEAFF
TRBJ2-7,TRBV5-1,16,CASSLATSGSGYEQYF
TRBJ1-1,TRBV30,13,CAWRERGDTEAFF
TRBJ1-1,TRBV5-4,14,CASSLPQGIAEAFF
TRBJ1-1,TRBV29-1,12,CSAKGGRYEAFF